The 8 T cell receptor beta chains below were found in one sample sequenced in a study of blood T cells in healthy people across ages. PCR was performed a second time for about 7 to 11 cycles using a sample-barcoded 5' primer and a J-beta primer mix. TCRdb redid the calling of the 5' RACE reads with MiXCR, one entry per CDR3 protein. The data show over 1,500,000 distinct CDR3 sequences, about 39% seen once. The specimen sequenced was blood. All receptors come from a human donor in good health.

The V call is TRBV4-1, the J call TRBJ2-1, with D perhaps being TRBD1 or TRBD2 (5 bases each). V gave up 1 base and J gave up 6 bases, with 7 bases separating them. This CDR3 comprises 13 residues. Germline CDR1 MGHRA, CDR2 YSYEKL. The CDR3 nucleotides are TGCGCCAGCAGCCAAGGGGGGTCCAATGAGCAGTTCTTC. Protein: CASSQGGSNEQFF.

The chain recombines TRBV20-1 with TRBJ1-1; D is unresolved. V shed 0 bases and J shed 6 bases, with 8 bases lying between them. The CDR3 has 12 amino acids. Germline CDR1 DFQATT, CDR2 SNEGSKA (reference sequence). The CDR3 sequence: CSARDGGAEAFF. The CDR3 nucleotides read TGCAGTGCTAGAGATGGTGGGGCTGAAGCTTTCTTT.

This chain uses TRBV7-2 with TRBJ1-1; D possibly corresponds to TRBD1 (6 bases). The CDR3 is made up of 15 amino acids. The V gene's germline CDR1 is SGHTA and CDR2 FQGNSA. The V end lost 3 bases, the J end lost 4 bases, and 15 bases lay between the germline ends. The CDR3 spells CASSFGRGIGTEAFF. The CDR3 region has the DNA TGTGCCAGCAGCTTCGGGAGGGGGATCGGCACTGAAGCTTTCTTT.

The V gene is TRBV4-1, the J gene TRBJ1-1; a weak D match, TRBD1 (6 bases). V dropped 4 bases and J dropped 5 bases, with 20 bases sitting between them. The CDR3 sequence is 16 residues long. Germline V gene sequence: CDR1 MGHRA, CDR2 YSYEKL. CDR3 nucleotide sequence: TGCGCCAGCAGCCGATATACAGCGGGGGCAGATACTGAAGCTTTCTTT. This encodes CASSRYTAGADTEAFF.

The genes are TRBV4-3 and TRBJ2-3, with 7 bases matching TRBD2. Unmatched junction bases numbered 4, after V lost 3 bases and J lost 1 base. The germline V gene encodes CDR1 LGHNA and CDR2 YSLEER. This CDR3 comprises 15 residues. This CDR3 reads CASSHYTSGTDTQYF. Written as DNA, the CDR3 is TGCGCCAGCAGCCATTATACTAGCGGCACAGATACGCAGTATTTT.

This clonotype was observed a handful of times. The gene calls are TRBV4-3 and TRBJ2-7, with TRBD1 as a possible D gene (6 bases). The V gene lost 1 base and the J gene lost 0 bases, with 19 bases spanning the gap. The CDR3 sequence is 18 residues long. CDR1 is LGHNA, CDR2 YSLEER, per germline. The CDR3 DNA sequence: TGCGCCAGCAGCCAAGTGGCCCATTATCAGGGGAACTCCTACGAGCAGTACTTC. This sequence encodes CASSQVAHYQGNSYEQYF.

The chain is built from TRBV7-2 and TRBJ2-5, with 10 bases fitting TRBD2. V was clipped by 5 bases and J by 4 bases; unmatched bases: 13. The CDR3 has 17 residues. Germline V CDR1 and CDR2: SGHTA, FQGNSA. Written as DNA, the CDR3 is TGTGCCAGCAGCCAAAGAGGGGTAGCGGGGGGCCCAGAGACCCAGTACTTC. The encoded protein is CASSQRGVAGGPETQYF. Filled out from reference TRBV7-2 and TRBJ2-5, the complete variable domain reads GAGVSQSPSNKVTEKGKDVELRCDPISGHTALYWYRQSLGQGLEFLIYFQGNSAPDKSGLPSDRFSAERTGGSVSTLTIQRTQQEDSAVYLCASSQRGVAGGPETQYFGPGTRLLVL.

The CDR3 DNA is TGTGCCAGCAGCTCGGGGACAGGAGGGGTCTCGGCGGAGACCCAGTACTTC. It codes for CASSSGTGGVSAETQYF. The gene calls are TRBV7-9 and TRBJ2-5; 8 nucleotides line up with TRBD1. The CDR3 has 17 residues. The V and J ends lost 4 bases and 5 bases, in that order; junction bases with no gene match: 15. CDR1 and CDR2 from the germline V gene are SEHNR and FQNEAQ (reference sequence).